This T cell receptor (beta chain) was obtained from a study of T cells in Graves' hyperthyroidism and ophthalmopathy. This clonotype was observed a few times. Amplification yielded TCR beta CDR3 regions, with RNA transcripts as the source. First-round RT-PCR targeting the TCR CDR3 was performed with the HTBI primer set. TCRdb re-called the multiplex PCR reads with MiXCR, one entry per CDR3 protein. The data contain hundreds of thousands of distinct CDR3 sequences, less than 15% of them seen just once; the ten biggest clones take up roughly 10%. Uncontrolled infection, other autoimmune disease, pregnancy or lactation excluded patients. Germline values: CDR1 MNHNS, CDR2 SASEGT. This CDR3 has 15 amino acids. V was clipped by 8 bases and J by 9 bases, with 26 bases between them.

The receptor was isolated from a woman aged 18-30 years with Graves' hyperthyroidism. The sequenced material came from blood. V gene TRBV6-1 combines with J gene TRBJ2-7; the D gene is possibly TRBD1 (6 bases). This chain's CDR3 is CASGRRSTGSRGQYF. The DNA for the CDR3 is TGTGCCAGCGGGCGAAGGAGCACAGGGTCCCGTGGGCAGTACTTC.